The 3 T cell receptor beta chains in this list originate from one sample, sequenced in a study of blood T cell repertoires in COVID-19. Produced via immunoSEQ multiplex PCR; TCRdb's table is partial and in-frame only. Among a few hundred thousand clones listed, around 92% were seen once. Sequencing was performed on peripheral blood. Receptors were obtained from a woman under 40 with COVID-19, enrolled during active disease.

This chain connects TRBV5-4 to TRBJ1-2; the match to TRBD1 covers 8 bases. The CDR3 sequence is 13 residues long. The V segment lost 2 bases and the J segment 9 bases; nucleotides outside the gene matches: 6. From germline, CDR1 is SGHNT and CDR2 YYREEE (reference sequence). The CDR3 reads CASSFGQGGSYTF. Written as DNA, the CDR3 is TGTGCCAGCAGCTTCGGACAGGGTGGTAGCTACACCTTC. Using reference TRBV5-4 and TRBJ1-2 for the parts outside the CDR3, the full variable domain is ETGVTQSPTHLIKTRGQQVTLRCSSQSGHNTVSWYQQALGQGPQFIFQYYREEENGRGNFPPRFSGLQFPNYSSELNVNALELDDSALYLCASSFGQGGSYTFGSGTRLTVV.

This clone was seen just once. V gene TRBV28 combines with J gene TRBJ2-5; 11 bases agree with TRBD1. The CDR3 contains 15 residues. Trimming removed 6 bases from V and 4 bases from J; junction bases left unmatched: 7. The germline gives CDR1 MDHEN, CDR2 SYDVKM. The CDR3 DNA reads TGTGCCAGCAGCCTGGGGACAGGGGGAATAGAGACCCAGTACTTC. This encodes CASSLGTGGIETQYF.

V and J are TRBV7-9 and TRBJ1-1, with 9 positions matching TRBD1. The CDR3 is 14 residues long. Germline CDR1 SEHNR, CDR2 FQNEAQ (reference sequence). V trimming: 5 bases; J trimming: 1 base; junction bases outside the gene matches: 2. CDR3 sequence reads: CASSGTGRNTEAFF. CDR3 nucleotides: TGTGCCAGCAGCGGGACAGGGAGGAACACTGAAGCTTTCTTT.